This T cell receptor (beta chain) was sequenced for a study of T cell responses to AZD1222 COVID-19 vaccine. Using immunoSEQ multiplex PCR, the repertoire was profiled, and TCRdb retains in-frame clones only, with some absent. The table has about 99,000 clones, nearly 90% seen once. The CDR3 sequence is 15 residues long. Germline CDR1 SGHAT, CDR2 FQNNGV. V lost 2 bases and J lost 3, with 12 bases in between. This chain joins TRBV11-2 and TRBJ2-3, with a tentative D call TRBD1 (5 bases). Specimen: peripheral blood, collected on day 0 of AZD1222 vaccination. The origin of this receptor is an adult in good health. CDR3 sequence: CASSLRGQGTDTQYF. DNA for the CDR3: TGTGCCAGCAGCTTAAGAGGCCAGGGAACAGATACGCAGTATTTT.